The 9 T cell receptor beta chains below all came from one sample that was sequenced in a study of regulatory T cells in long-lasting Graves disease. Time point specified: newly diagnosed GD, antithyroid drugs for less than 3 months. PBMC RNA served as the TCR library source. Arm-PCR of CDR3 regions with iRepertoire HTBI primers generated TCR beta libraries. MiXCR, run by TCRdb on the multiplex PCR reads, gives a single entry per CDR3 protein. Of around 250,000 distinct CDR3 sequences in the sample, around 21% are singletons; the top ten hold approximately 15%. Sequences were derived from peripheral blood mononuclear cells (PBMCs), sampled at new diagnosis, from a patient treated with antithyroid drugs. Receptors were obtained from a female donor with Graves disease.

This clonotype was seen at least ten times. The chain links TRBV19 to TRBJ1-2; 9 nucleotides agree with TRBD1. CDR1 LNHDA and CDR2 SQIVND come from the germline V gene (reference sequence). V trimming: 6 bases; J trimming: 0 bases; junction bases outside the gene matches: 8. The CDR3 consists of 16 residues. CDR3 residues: CASRNSGTGTNYGYTF. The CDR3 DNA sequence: TGTGCCAGTAGAAATTCCGGGACAGGGACTAACTATGGCTACACCTTC.

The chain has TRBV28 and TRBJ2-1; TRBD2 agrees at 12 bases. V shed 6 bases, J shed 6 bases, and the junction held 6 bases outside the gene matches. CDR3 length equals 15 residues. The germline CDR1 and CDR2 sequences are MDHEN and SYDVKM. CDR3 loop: CASRTLAGGSNEQFF. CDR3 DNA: TGTGCCAGCAGGACACTAGCGGGGGGCTCCAATGAGCAGTTCTTC.

The CDR3 region has the DNA TGCAGTGCTAGTACCGGGACTAGCGAGGAAGAGACCCAGTACTTC. The encoded protein is CSASTGTSEEETQYF. This chain uses TRBV20-1 with TRBJ2-5; the match to TRBD2 covers 10 bases. The length of the CDR3 is 15 residues. Trimming took 3 bases from V and 3 from J; bases not matched to a gene: 7. Germline V lookup: CDR1 DFQATT, CDR2 SNEGSKA (reference sequence).

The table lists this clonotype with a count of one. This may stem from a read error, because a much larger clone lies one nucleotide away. The CDR3 here is CASSYSRQNTKAFF. The CDR3 region has the DNA TGTGCCAGCAGTTACTCGAGGCAGAACACTAAAGCTTTCTTT. This chain uses TRBV12-3 or TRBV12-4 with TRBJ1-1, with D uncertain. The CDR3 consists of 14 residues.

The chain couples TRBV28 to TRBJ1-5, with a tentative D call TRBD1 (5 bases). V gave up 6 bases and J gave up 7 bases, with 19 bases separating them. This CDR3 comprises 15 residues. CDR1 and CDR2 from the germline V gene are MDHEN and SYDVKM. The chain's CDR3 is CASSTAGGTEQPQHF. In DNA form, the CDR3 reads TGTGCCAGCAGCACCGCGGGGGGGACGGAGCAGCCCCAGCATTTT.

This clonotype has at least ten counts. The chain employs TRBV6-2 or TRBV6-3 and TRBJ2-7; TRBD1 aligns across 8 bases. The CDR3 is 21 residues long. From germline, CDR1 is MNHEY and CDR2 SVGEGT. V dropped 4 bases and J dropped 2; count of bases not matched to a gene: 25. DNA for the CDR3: TGTGCCAGCAGTTTTACACAACCGGGACAGGCCATTATATCCTCCACCTACGAGCAGTACTTC. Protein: CASSFTQPGQAIISSTYEQYF.

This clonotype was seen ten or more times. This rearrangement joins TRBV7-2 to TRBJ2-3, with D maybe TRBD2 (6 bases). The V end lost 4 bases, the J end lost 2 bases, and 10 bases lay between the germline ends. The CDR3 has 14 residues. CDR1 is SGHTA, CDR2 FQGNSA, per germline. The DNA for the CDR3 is TGTGCCAGCAGCTCTAGCGCGCACACAGATACGCAGTATTTT. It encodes CASSSSAHTDTQYF. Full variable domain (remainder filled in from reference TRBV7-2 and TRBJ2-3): GAGVSQSPSNKVTEKGKDVELRCDPISGHTALYWYRQSLGQGLEFLIYFQGNSAPDKSGLPSDRFSAERTGGSVSTLTIQRTQQEDSAVYLCASSSSAHTDTQYFGPGTRLTVL.

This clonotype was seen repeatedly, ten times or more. This CDR3 is CASSSLGQGNYGYTF. The DNA for the CDR3 is TGTGCCAGTAGTAGCCTCGGACAGGGGAACTATGGCTACACCTTC. J is TRBJ1-2 and V is TRBV19; 9 bases are a match to TRBD1. The ends lost 4 bases at V and 2 bases at J; junction bases unmatched: 5. The CDR3 is 15 amino acids. The germline V gene encodes CDR1 LNHDA and CDR2 SQIVND (reference sequence). Together with reference TRBV19 and TRBJ1-2, the CDR3 gives the full variable domain: DGGITQSPKYLFRKEGQNVTLSCEQNLNHDAMYWYRQDPGQGLRLIYYSQIVNDFQKGDIAEGYSVSREKKESFPLTVTSAQKNPTAFYLCASSSLGQGNYGYTFGSGTRLTVV.

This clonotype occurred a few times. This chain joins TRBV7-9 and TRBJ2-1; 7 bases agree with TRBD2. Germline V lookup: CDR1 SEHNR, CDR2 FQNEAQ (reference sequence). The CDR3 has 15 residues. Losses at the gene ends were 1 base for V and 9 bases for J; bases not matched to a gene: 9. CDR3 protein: CASSLVVGGKPEQFF. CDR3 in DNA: TGTGCCAGCAGCTTAGTTGTGGGAGGGAAACCTGAGCAGTTCTTC.